This TCR beta chain derives from a study of T-cell reconstitution after alpha-beta-depleted transplantation in children. This clonotype was counted only a few times. For TCRbeta, the library was prepared with unique molecular identifiers. TCRdb independently ran MiXCR on the PCR reads; one entry per CDR3 protein. The sample consists of approximately 400,000 distinct CDR3 sequences, 15% to 20% of them appearing once. J was trimmed by 3 bases and V by 9 bases; bases with no gene match: 6. The CDR3 loop spans 14 amino acids. Sequences were derived from PBMCs, mostly from graft donor cells, sampled 360 days after TCRalphabeta/CD19-depleted stem cell transplant. The sequence derives from a boy in the first two years of life who had a stem cell transplant for Wiskott-Aldrich syndrome, so the T cells may come from the graft donor. The J gene is TRBJ2-1, the V gene TRBV12-3 or TRBV12-4; 9 positions agree with TRBD1. The CDR3 loop is CASTRDRDYNEQFF. As DNA, the CDR3 is TGTGCCAGTACCCGGGACAGGGACTACAATGAGCAGTTCTTC.